The 21 T cell receptor beta chains below come from one sample, sequenced in a study of blood T cell repertoires in COVID-19. This table comes from immunoSEQ multiplex PCR, and its TCRdb copy is limited to in-frame clones, with some not included. The repertoire holds under 250,000 clones, with roughly 84% as singletons. Input material: peripheral blood. The source of these receptors is a woman aged 55 to 70 who had recovered from COVID-19.

This sequence joins TRBV11-2 and TRBJ1-2; D gene unclear. The CDR3 length is 14 residues. V was clipped by 4 bases and J by 8 bases, with 17 bases between them. Germline CDR1 is SGHAT and CDR2 is FQNNGV. CDR3: CASSYGVRLAGYTF. The CDR3 coding sequence is TGTGCCAGCAGCTATGGGGTCAGGCTAGCAGGCTACACCTTC.

The chain is built from TRBV5-6 and TRBJ1-1; TRBD1 aligns across 7 bases. V gave up 4 bases and J gave up 2 bases; unmatched junction bases: 8. The CDR3 extends over 15 amino acids. Germline V gives CDR1 SGHDT, CDR2 YYEEEE. The CDR3 spells CASSLSGQTNTEAFF. The CDR3 DNA sequence: TGTGCCAGCAGCCTGTCGGGACAGACCAACACTGAAGCTTTCTTT.

The chain has TRBV5-1 and TRBJ2-3, with TRBD1 as a possible D gene (6 bases). The length of the CDR3 is 16 residues. The V and J ends lost 5 bases and 0 bases respectively, with 16 bases between them. Germline CDR1 SGHRS, CDR2 YFSETQ. Here the CDR3 reads CASRSGAGTSTDTQYF. The DNA of the CDR3 is TGCGCCAGCAGGTCAGGGGCCGGAACTAGCACAGATACGCAGTATTTT.

V and J are TRBV4-1 and TRBJ1-5; 10 nucleotides agree with TRBD1. The CDR3 covers 17 residues. J gave up 1 base and V 3 bases, and 6 bases lay outside the gene matches. Germline CDR1 is MGHRA and CDR2 is YSYEKL. CDR3 region: CASSQPGTGVSNQPQHF. The DNA of the CDR3 is TGCGCCAGCAGCCAGCCCGGGACAGGGGTAAGCAATCAGCCCCAGCATTTT.

The chain recombines TRBV7-2 with TRBJ1-2; 7 bases are a match to TRBD1. The ends lost 0 bases at V and 1 base at J; junction bases unmatched: 8. This CDR3 comprises 17 residues. Germline-derived CDR1 and CDR2 are SGHTA and FQGNSA. The CDR3 nucleotides are TGTGCCAGCAGCTTAGCGATCGGACAGGCAATTAACTATGGCTACACCTTC. This codes for CASSLAIGQAINYGYTF.

The chain recombines TRBV2 with TRBJ2-5; 10 bases are a match to TRBD2. Germline V lookup: CDR1 SNHLY, CDR2 FYNNEI. There are 15 residues in the CDR3. Trimming cost V 6 bases and J 2 bases; bases outside gene matches: 6. Here the CDR3 reads CASRGASGGQETQYF. The CDR3 nucleotides are TGTGCCAGCAGGGGGGCTAGCGGGGGTCAAGAGACCCAGTACTTC.

V usage is TRBV7-8 and J usage is TRBJ2-3; 10 nucleotides match TRBD2. This CDR3 has 15 amino acids. Germline values: CDR1 SGHVS, CDR2 FQNEAQ. Losses at the gene ends were 3 bases for V and 2 bases for J; bases not matched to a gene: 2. CDR3 residues: CASSFSGGYTDTQYF. The CDR3 bases are TGTGCCAGCAGCTTTAGCGGGGGGTACACAGATACGCAGTATTTT.

V gene TRBV9 combines with J gene TRBJ1-1; TRBD1 matches 11 bases. V lost 7 bases, J lost 3 bases, and 5 bases stayed unmatched. The length of the CDR3 is 14 residues. In germline, CDR1 is SGDLS, CDR2 YYNGEE. The CDR3 reads CASSRGQGDTEAFF. CDR3 coding DNA: TGTGCCAGCTCCCGGGGACAGGGGGACACTGAAGCTTTCTTT. Variable domain in full (rest from reference TRBV9 and TRBJ1-1): DSGVTQTPKHLITATGQRVTLRCSPRSGDLSVYWYQQSLDQGLQFLIQYYNGEERAKGNILERFSAQQFPDLHSELNLSSLELGDSALYFCASSRGQGDTEAFFGQGTRLTVV.

The V gene is TRBV9, the J gene TRBJ2-2, with D possibly TRBD1 on 6 matching bases. Germline-derived CDR1 and CDR2 are SGDLS and YYNGEE. This CDR3 has 16 residues. Between the trimmed V and J ends, which lost 3 bases and 5 bases, there was a span of 17 bases. Written as DNA, the CDR3 is TGTGCCAGCAGCGCGAACCGGGACAAACTTACCGGGGAGCTGTTTTTT. Its translation is CASSANRDKLTGELFF.

The V call is TRBV5-1, the J call TRBJ1-3; a weak D match, TRBD1 (6 bases). Germline CDR1 is SGHRS and CDR2 is YFSETQ. V lost 4 bases to trimming and J lost 3 bases, with 11 bases between them. There are 14 residues in the CDR3. CDR3 loop: CASSGGHSGNTIYF. In DNA form, the CDR3 reads TGCGCCAGCAGCGGGGGACATAGTGGAAACACCATATATTTT.

This clone was counted between two and nine times. The chain links TRBV2 to TRBJ2-2; 9 bases agree with TRBD1. CDR3 length: 15 residues. CDR1 is SNHLY and CDR2 is FYNNEI in the germline V gene. V lost 4 bases to trimming and J lost 5 bases; unmatched junction nucleotides: 5. This CDR3 is CASSGGQGGTGELFF. The CDR3 nucleotides are TGTGCCAGCAGTGGGGGACAGGGTGGGACCGGGGAGCTGTTTTTT. Filled out from reference TRBV2 and TRBJ2-2, the complete variable domain reads EPEVTQTPSHQVTQMGQEVILRCVPISNHLYFYWYRQILGQKVEFLVSFYNNEISEKSEIFDDQFSVERPDGSNFTLKIRSTKLEDSAMYFCASSGGQGGTGELFFGEGSRLTVL.

A few counts support this clone. The V gene is TRBV20-1, the J gene TRBJ1-2; 8 bases are shared with TRBD1. CDR3 length: 14 amino acids. Germline-derived CDR1 and CDR2 are DFQATT and SNEGSKA (reference sequence). Trimming at V came to 3 bases and at J to 3 bases, leaving 6 bases not matched to a gene. CDR3 sequence: CSASGQGGDYGYTF. The CDR3 bases are TGCAGTGCTAGTGGACAGGGTGGGGACTATGGCTACACCTTC.

This sequence joins TRBV7-9 and TRBJ2-3; the D is unclear. The CDR3 consists of 14 residues. Per germline, CDR1 SEHNR and CDR2 FQNEAQ (reference sequence). V lost 3 bases, J lost 0 bases, and 7 bases lay in between. CDR3 protein: CASSLGVSTDTQYF. In DNA, the CDR3 is TGTGCCAGCAGCTTGGGCGTGAGCACAGATACGCAGTATTTT.

This clone appeared a single time. The gene calls are TRBV15 and TRBJ2-2, with 9 nucleotides matching TRBD1. The J segment lost 7 bases and the V segment lost 1 base, leaving 7 bases of the junction unmatched. The CDR3 runs 16 residues. Germline CDR1 and CDR2: LNHNV and YYDKDF (reference sequence). CDR3 loop: CATSRGADRGGGELFF. CDR3 DNA sequence: TGTGCCACCAGCAGAGGGGCGGACAGGGGCGGCGGGGAGCTGTTTTTT.

Comments on this clone: Additional DNA sequences in this sample encode the identical CDR3. The genes are TRBV5-4 and TRBJ2-6; D is perhaps TRBD1 (5 bases). The V gene's germline CDR1 is SGHNT and CDR2 YYREEE (reference sequence). The CDR3 runs 15 residues. The V and J ends lost 4 bases and 0 bases respectively, with 8 bases between them. The CDR3 loop reads CASSPQGSGANVLTF. For the CDR3, the DNA is TGTGCCAGCAGCCCTCAGGGCTCTGGGGCCAACGTCCTGACTTTC.

The chain recombines TRBV6-5 with TRBJ2-1, with 10 bases lining up with TRBD1. The V segment lost 10 bases and the J segment 3 bases; nucleotides outside the gene matches: 9. Germline V gene sequence: CDR1 MNHEY, CDR2 SVGAGI. The CDR3 has 15 amino acids. The CDR3 region is CATQLGTGDYNEQFF. The CDR3 DNA is TGTGCCACCCAATTGGGGACAGGGGACTACAATGAGCAGTTCTTC.

The gene calls are TRBV27 and TRBJ2-7, with a weak D call TRBD2 (6 bases). Germline V CDR1 and CDR2: MNHEY, SMNVEV (reference sequence). V was pared by 5 bases and J by 6 bases, with 17 bases between. CDR3 length: 14 amino acids. The CDR3 DNA is TGTGCCAGCAGTCCGTCCGGGACTCCGAGCGAGCAGTACTTC. Its protein is CASSPSGTPSEQYF.

The chain carries TRBV6-1 and TRBJ2-7; D perhaps matches TRBD1 (6 bases). The length of the CDR3 is 15 residues. In germline, CDR1 is MNHNS, CDR2 SASEGT. The V end was cut by 1 base, the J end by 0 bases, with 10 bases between. CDR3 amino acids: CASSEGTDSSYEQYF. Written as DNA, the CDR3 is TGTGCCAGCAGTGAAGGGACAGATAGCTCCTACGAGCAGTACTTC.

The chain combines TRBV5-6 with TRBJ2-4; perhaps TRBD1 as D (7 bases). Germline values: CDR1 SGHDT, CDR2 YYEEEE. This CDR3 region has 14 residues. The germline V and J ends were trimmed by 0 bases and 7 bases, with 11 bases remaining between them. The CDR3 region has the DNA TGTGCCAGCAGCTTGGAAGCAGGGGGGAACATTCAGTACTTC. Translating gives CASSLEAGGNIQYF. Filled out from reference TRBV5-6 and TRBJ2-4, the complete variable domain reads DAGVTQSPTHLIKTRGQQVTLRCSPKSGHDTVSWYQQALGQGPQFIFQYYEEEERQRGNFPDRFSGHQFPNYSSELNVNALLLGDSALYLCASSLEAGGNIQYFGAGTRLSVL.

The gene calls are TRBV7-8 and TRBJ2-1; maybe TRBD1 (6 bases). CDR1 is SGHVS, CDR2 FQNEAQ, per germline. V was cut by 8 bases and J by 0 bases, with 14 bases left in between. The CDR3 consists of 15 residues. In nucleotides, the CDR3 is TGTGCCAGCGCCTCCCAGGGGAGCTCCTACAATGAGCAGTTCTTC. This translates into CASASQGSSYNEQFF.

The rearrangement links TRBV2 to TRBJ1-5; 9 bases fit TRBD1. This CDR3 is 15 amino acids long. The V gene's germline CDR1 is SNHLY and CDR2 FYNNEI. Unmatched junction bases numbered 7, after V lost 7 bases and J lost 3 bases. CDR3 in DNA: TGTGCCAGCAAAACGGGACAGGGACTCAATCAGCCCCAGCATTTT. Translation: CASKTGQGLNQPQHF.